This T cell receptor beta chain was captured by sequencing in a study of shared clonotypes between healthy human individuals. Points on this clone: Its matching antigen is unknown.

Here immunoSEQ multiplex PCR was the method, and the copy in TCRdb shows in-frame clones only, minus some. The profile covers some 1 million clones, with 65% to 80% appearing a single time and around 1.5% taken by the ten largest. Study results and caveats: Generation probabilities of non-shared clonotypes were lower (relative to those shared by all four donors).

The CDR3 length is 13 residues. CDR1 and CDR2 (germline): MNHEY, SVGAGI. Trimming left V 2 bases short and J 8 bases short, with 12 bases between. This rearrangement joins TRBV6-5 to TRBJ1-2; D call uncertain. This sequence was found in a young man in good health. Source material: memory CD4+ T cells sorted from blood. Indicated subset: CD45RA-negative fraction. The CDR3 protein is CASSYAALVGYTF. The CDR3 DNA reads TGTGCCAGCAGTTACGCGGCGTTAGTCGGCTACACCTTC.